Presented here are 12 T cell receptor beta chains from one specimen sequenced in a study of blood T cell repertoires in COVID-19. Clones were read by immunoSEQ multiplex PCR, and TCRdb kept only the in-frame ones, dropping some. The sample gives approximately 100,000 clones, approximately 84% of which show up once; roughly 10% is in the top ten. The sequenced sample consisted of peripheral blood. The receptors derive from a man between 65 and 85 years old with acute or convalescent COVID-19.

The rearrangement links TRBV7-3 to TRBJ2-2; 9 nucleotides align to TRBD1. The germline gives CDR1 SGHTA, CDR2 FQGTGA. With V trimmed by 5 bases and J by 6 bases, 10 bases remained unmatched. The CDR3 is 16 residues long. The CDR3 region has the DNA TGTGCCAGCAGCCCCGGACAGGGGAGGACAGCCGGGGAGCTGTTTTTT. It translates to CASSPGQGRTAGELFF.

This clone was detected only once. This CDR3 reads CASSFGTVQPQHF. CDR3 bases: TGTGCCAGCAGCTTTGGGACAGTACAGCCCCAGCATTTT. The genes are TRBV12-3 or TRBV12-4 and TRBJ1-5, with 7 bases lining up with TRBD1. The J segment lost 7 bases and the V segment lost 6 bases, leaving 6 bases of the junction unmatched. CDR3 size: 13 residues.

This chain links TRBV7-3 with TRBJ2-1; D is possibly TRBD1 (6 bases). The CDR3 is made up of 16 amino acids. Trimming pared 3 bases from V and 7 bases from J, leaving 19 bases between. Germline V gives CDR1 SGHTA, CDR2 FQGTGA. CDR3 nucleotides: TGTGCCAGCAGCTTTGGGCGCCCGACGCAGGGGAATGAGCAGTTCTTC. Amino acid sequence: CASSFGRPTQGNEQFF.

This clone has at least ten counts. The chain employs TRBV4-3 and TRBJ2-2; D is unclear. CDR1 is LGHNA and CDR2 is YSLEER in the germline V gene. V shed 1 base and J shed 0 bases, with 3 bases lying between them. This CDR3 is built from 14 residues. The CDR3 bases are TGCGCCAGCAGCCAAGGGCCGAACACCGGGGAGCTGTTTTTT. The encoded protein is CASSQGPNTGELFF.

This chain joins TRBV27 and TRBJ2-3, with 12 bases fitting TRBD2. With V trimmed by 5 bases and J by 1 base, 4 bases remained unmatched. The CDR3 length is 16 residues. The germline CDR1 and CDR2 sequences are MNHEY and SMNVEV (reference sequence). CDR3 sequence reads: CASSPGLAGRTDTQYF. The CDR3 DNA reads as TGTGCCAGCAGTCCAGGACTAGCGGGACGCACAGATACGCAGTATTTT.

This clone was counted once. The chain uses TRBV30 and TRBJ1-1, with TRBD1 matching 9 bases. The J segment lost 4 bases and the V segment lost 7 bases, leaving 7 bases of the junction unmatched. The CDR3 covers 13 residues. The V gene's germline CDR1 is GTSNPN and CDR2 SVGIG (reference sequence). Here the CDR3 DNA reads TGTGCCTTTACCCGGGACAGGGTCACTGAAGCTTTCTTT. Encoded protein: CAFTRDRVTEAFF. Supplemented by reference TRBV30 and TRBJ1-1, the full variable domain reads SQTIHQWPATLVQPVGSPLSLECTVEGTSNPNLYWYRQAAGRGLQLLFYSVGIGQISSEVPQNLSASRPQDRQFILSSKKLLLSDSGFYLCAFTRDRVTEAFFGQGTRLTVV.

This chain connects TRBV7-2 to TRBJ2-5, with a possible D match to TRBD1 (5 bases). CDR3 size: 13 residues. CDR1 is SGHTA and CDR2 is FQGNSA in the germline V gene. V lost 5 bases and J 2 bases, leaving 9 bases between the germline ends. The DNA for the CDR3 is TGTGCCAGCAGCCCGAGACAGCAAGAGACCCAGTACTTC. Translating it yields CASSPRQQETQYF. The whole variable domain, remainder taken from reference TRBV7-2 and TRBJ2-5, is GAGVSQSPSNKVTEKGKDVELRCDPISGHTALYWYRQSLGQGLEFLIYFQGNSAPDKSGLPSDRFSAERTGGSVSTLTIQRTQQEDSAVYLCASSPRQQETQYFGPGTRLLVL.

The chain is built from TRBV18 and TRBJ1-5; weak D call: TRBD1 (6 bases). The germline V and J ends were trimmed by 1 base and 3 bases, with 10 bases remaining between them. This CDR3 has 15 amino acids. Germline CDR1 is KGHSH and CDR2 is LQKENI. The CDR3 is CASSPQRDNNQPQHF. CDR3 DNA: TGTGCCAGCTCACCACAACGGGACAACAATCAGCCCCAGCATTTT.

The chain links TRBV4-3 to TRBJ2-7, with 7 nucleotides matching TRBD1. With V trimmed by 1 base and J by 5 bases, 5 bases remained unmatched. The CDR3 has 14 amino acids. Germline values: CDR1 LGHNA, CDR2 YSLEER. CDR3: CASSQVAGGNEQYF. The DNA of the CDR3 is TGCGCCAGCAGCCAAGTAGCAGGGGGTAACGAGCAGTACTTC.

The rearrangement uses TRBV2 and TRBJ1-1; 8 nucleotides line up with TRBD1. Germline CDR1 and CDR2: SNHLY and FYNNEI. Trimming at V came to 2 bases and at J to 4 bases, leaving 3 bases not matched to a gene. There are 14 residues in the CDR3. The DNA of the CDR3 is TGTGCCAGCAGTGAAAGGCAGGGGGCCACTGAAGCTTTCTTT. This codes for CASSERQGATEAFF.

The chain combines TRBV9 with TRBJ1-3; 8 bases match TRBD1. Germline CDR1 reads SGDLS; CDR2 reads YYNGEE. The V segment lost 4 bases and the J segment 7 bases; nucleotides outside the gene matches: 10. The CDR3 totals 15 residues. CDR3 coding DNA: TGTGCCAGCAGCCCACGGACAGGGCGGGCGAACACCATATATTTT. This translates into CASSPRTGRANTIYF.

CDR3 amino acids: CAINADSHGNEQFF. In DNA form, the CDR3 reads TGTGCCATCAACGCAGATAGCCACGGCAATGAGCAGTTCTTC. This rearrangement joins TRBV10-3 to TRBJ2-1; D unclear. Germline V gives CDR1 ENHRY, CDR2 SYGVKD. This CDR3 comprises 14 residues. The ends were cut back, 7 bases at V and 6 bases at J, with 16 bases in the middle.